This is a list of T cell receptor beta chains from one sample in a study of cytomegalovirus exposure and HLA in healthy donors. The assay was immunoSEQ multiplex PCR, and TCRdb's table has in-frame clones only and misses some. The sample spans roughly 64,000 clones; the ten largest clones claim 3.6%. The sequencing input was PBMCs. The origin of the receptors is a woman between 18 and 30 years old in good health and CMV-seronegative. The CDR3 runs from the conserved cysteine through the conserved F or W. Fields, in order: V gene, J gene, D gene, CDR3 length, CDR3 protein, CDR3 DNA. D genes are given only for firm matches.

>TRBV6-5|TRBJ1-1|-|12
CAGSYRNTEAFF
TGTGCCGGCAGTTACCGGAACACTGAAGCTTTCTTT
>TRBV6-1|TRBJ2-1|TRBD1|14
CASSGRTGRNEQFF
TGTGCCAGCAGTGGACGGACAGGGCGCAATGAGCAGTTCTTC
>TRBV2|TRBJ1-5|TRBD1|15
CASKTGIPLNQPQHF
TGTGCCAGCAAGACAGGGATCCCCCTCAATCAGCCCCAGCATTTT
>TRBV30|TRBJ1-2|TRBD1|15
CAWSAPGQLSEGYTF
TGTGCCTGGAGTGCCCCGGGACAGCTTTCAGAAGGCTACACCTTC
>TRBV30|TRBJ2-7|-|13
CAWSDLPSYEQYF
TGTGCCTGGAGTGACCTCCCCAGCTACGAGCAGTACTTC
>TRBV7-6|TRBJ2-5|TRBD2|17
CASSSRFGSGALGAQYF
TGTGCCAGCAGCTCCCGATTCGGTAGCGGGGCCCTTGGGGCCCAGTACTTC
>TRBV29-1|TRBJ1-2|-|15
CSVEVIWSGDYGYTF
TGCAGCGTTGAAGTTATATGGTCAGGGGACTATGGCTACACCTTC
>TRBV7-9|TRBJ2-5|TRBD2|17
CASSRTSGGRVGETQYF
TGTGCCAGCAGCCGTACTAGCGGGGGGCGCGTTGGGGAGACCCAGTACTTC
>TRBV18|TRBJ1-2|-|11
CASSLTGGYTF
TGTGCCAGCTCACTCACTGGTGGCTACACCTTC
>TRBV28|TRBJ2-7|TRBD2|16
CASSPPREGPSYEQYF
TGTGCCAGCAGTCCACCAAGGGAGGGCCCGTCCTACGAGCAGTACTTC
>TRBV7-6|TRBJ2-7|TRBD2|15
CASSLGDGRTPEQYF
TGTGCCAGCAGCTTAGGGGACGGGAGGACCCCCGAGCAGTACTTC
>TRBV4-1|TRBJ1-4|-|16
CASSQEWSATNEKLFF
TGCGCCAGCAGCCAAGAATGGTCAGCAACTAATGAAAAACTGTTTTTT
>TRBV5-1|TRBJ1-5|-|15
CASSLSGGSNQPQHF
TGCGCCAGCAGCTTGTCCGGAGGGAGCAATCAGCCCCAGCATTTT
>TRBV20-1|TRBJ1-2|-|11
CNVLHVGGYTF
TGCAATGTACTCCATGTTGGTGGCTACACCTTC
>TRBV7-9|TRBJ2-5|TRBD2|14
CASSFGTRRETQYF
TGTGCCAGCAGCTTCGGGACTAGAAGAGAGACCCAGTACTTC
>TRBV30|TRBJ2-3|TRBD1|16
CAWSVLTGTGLDTQYF
TGTGCCTGGAGTGTCCTAACCGGGACAGGATTAGATACGCAGTATTTT
>TRBV6-4|TRBJ2-3|-|13
CASSVQATDTQYF
TGTGCCAGCAGTGTTCAGGCCACAGATACGCAGTATTTT
>TRBV7-9|TRBJ2-7|TRBD1|15
CASSIPGQGFHEQYF
TGTGCCAGCAGCATACCGGGACAGGGGTTCCACGAGCAGTACTTC
>TRBV15|TRBJ2-7|TRBD1|14
CATSRDSIAYEQYF
TGTGCCACCAGCCGGGACAGTATCGCCTACGAGCAGTACTTC
>TRBV7-3|TRBJ2-2|-|13
CASSSTDTGELFF
TGTGCCAGCAGCTCCACAGACACCGGGGAGCTGTTTTTT
>TRBV19|TRBJ1-1|-|14
CASSIGGWTTEAFF
TGTGCCAGTAGTATCGGAGGGTGGACCACTGAAGCTTTCTTT
>TRBV4-1|TRBJ2-7|-|15
CASSLSALSEGEQYF
TGCGCCAGCAGCCTCTCAGCTCTCTCGGAGGGGGAGCAGTACTTC
>TRBV7-6|TRBJ1-5|-|18
CASSPLGGGSYSNQPQHF
TGTGCCAGCAGCCCCCTCGGGGGGGGAAGCTATAGCAATCAGCCCCAGCATTTT
>TRBV5-1|TRBJ1-3|-|13
CASSSGPGNTIYF
TGCGCCAGCAGTTCAGGGCCCGGAAACACCATATATTTT
>TRBV4-1|TRBJ2-7|TRBD2|16
CASSHRTSGKSYEQYF
TGCGCCAGCAGCCACCGGACTAGCGGGAAATCCTACGAGCAGTACTTC
>TRBV7-9|TRBJ2-5|TRBD2|14
CASSPRTGGETQYF
TGTGCCAGCAGCCCCCGGACGGGGGGAGAGACCCAGTACTTC
>TRBV19|TRBJ2-1|TRBD2|16
CASSKVGAGGPHEQFF
TGTGCCAGTAGTAAAGTGGGAGCGGGGGGGCCCCATGAGCAGTTCTTC
>TRBV29-1|TRBJ1-2|TRBD1|12
CSVRPDRDGYTF
TGCAGCGTCCGCCCCGACAGGGATGGCTACACCTTC
>TRBV27|TRBJ1-2|TRBD1|14
CASSAVGQGQGYTF
TGTGCCAGCAGCGCAGTCGGACAGGGGCAGGGCTACACCTTC
>TRBV7-9|TRBJ1-3|-|16
CASSLLSGLTGNTIYF
TGTGCCAGCAGCTTATTATCCGGGTTGACTGGAAACACCATATATTTT
>TRBV19|TRBJ2-7|-|11
CASRTGSVQYF
TGTGCCAGTAGGACGGGTTCAGTGCAGTACTTC
>TRBV18|TRBJ2-2|-|15
CASSPAALNTGELFF
TGTGCCAGCTCACCTGCCGCGTTAAACACCGGGGAGCTGTTTTTT
>TRBV6-1|TRBJ2-7|-|11
CASSETITKHF
TGTGCCAGCAGTGAAACTATAACGAAGCACTTC
>TRBV11-2|TRBJ1-5|-|16
CASSLGTATSNQPQHF
TGTGCCAGCAGCTTAGGAACAGCAACAAGCAATCAGCCCCAGCATTTT
>TRBV30|TRBJ2-5|-|12
CAWGTPWGTQYF
TGTGCCTGGGGGACTCCATGGGGGACCCAGTACTTC
>TRBV28|TRBJ1-5|-|15
CASSFLGRSNQPQHF
TGTGCCAGCAGTTTTCTAGGGAGAAGCAATCAGCCCCAGCATTTT
>TRBV18|TRBJ1-4|TRBD1|15
CASSPEGQGYEKLFF
TGTGCCAGCTCACCAGAGGGACAGGGTTATGAAAAACTGTTTTTT
>TRBV20-1|TRBJ1-2|-|10
CSGGRGGYTF
TGCTCCGGGGGACGGGGTGGCTACACCTTC
>TRBV18|TRBJ1-1|-|14
CASSPRPMTEEAFF
TGTGCCAGCTCACCACGGCCTATGACAGAAGAAGCTTTCTTT
>TRBV6-1|TRBJ2-1|-|11
CASRGNREQFF
TGTGCCAGCAGAGGAAACAGGGAGCAGTTCTTC
>TRBV5-1|TRBJ2-7|-|14
CASRPGVRDYEQYF
TGCGCCAGCAGGCCGGGGGTTCGGGACTACGAGCAGTACTTC
>TRBV2|TRBJ1-5|-|15
CASSVRGLGNQPQHF
TGTGCCAGCAGTGTGAGGGGACTCGGCAATCAGCCCCAGCATTTT
>TRBV4-1|TRBJ2-1|TRBD1|16
CASSPRGRVAYNEQFF
TGCGCCAGCAGCCCGAGGGGGCGGGTCGCCTACAATGAGCAGTTCTTC
>TRBV25-1|TRBJ1-1|-|13
CASSDLGGTEAFF
TGTGCCAGCAGTGATTTGGGGGGCACTGAAGCTTTCTTT
>TRBV6-5|TRBJ1-5|TRBD1|14
CASRRGQGGQPQHF
TGTGCCAGCAGACGGGGACAGGGAGGTCAGCCCCAGCATTTT
>TRBV5-4|TRBJ1-2|-|14
CASSLDWGAVGYTF
TGTGCCAGCAGCTTGGACTGGGGCGCGGTTGGCTACACCTTC
>TRBV25-1|TRBJ2-3|-|17
CASSEGRVGLRTDTQYF
TGTGCCAGCAGTGAAGGCCGGGTGGGGCTTCGCACAGATACGCAGTATTTT
>TRBV30|TRBJ1-2|-|14
CAWSTGMGYYGYTF
TGTGCCTGGAGTACAGGGATGGGGTACTATGGCTACACCTTC
>TRBV4-1|TRBJ1-2|TRBD1|16
CASSQVRRTGEHGYTF
TGCGCCAGCAGCCAGGTCCGTCGGACAGGGGAACATGGCTACACCTTC
>TRBV4-1|TRBJ2-7|TRBD2|16
CASSQGTSGRTHEQYF
TGCGCCAGCAGCCAAGGGACTAGCGGGAGGACCCACGAGCAGTACTTC
>TRBV5-1|TRBJ2-1|TRBD1|15
CASSPPGQADNEQFF
TGCGCCAGCAGCCCCCCGGGACAGGCCGACAATGAGCAGTTCTTC
>TRBV19|TRBJ2-7|-|13
CASSRTVAYEQYF
TGTGCCAGTAGTAGGACAGTCGCCTACGAGCAGTACTTC
>TRBV5-6|TRBJ1-1|TRBD1|13
CASSFTGGPEAFF
TGTGCCAGCAGCTTTACAGGGGGCCCTGAAGCTTTCTTT
>TRBV10-1|TRBJ2-7|TRBD1|14
CASSRQGAAYEQYF
TGCGCCAGCAGTCGACAGGGGGCGGCCTACGAGCAGTACTTC
>TRBV7-9|TRBJ2-5|-|11
CASSFGETQYF
TGTGCCAGCAGCTTCGGTGAGACCCAGTACTTC
>TRBV5-8|TRBJ1-2|TRBD1|16
CASSTYIRQGPYGYTF
TGTGCCAGCAGCACCTATATCCGACAGGGTCCCTATGGCTACACCTTC
>TRBV27|TRBJ1-6|-|13
CASRGPEGSPLHF
TGTGCCAGCAGAGGGCCCGAGGGTTCACCCCTCCACTTT
>TRBV5-1|TRBJ2-7|TRBD1|18
CASSTRPYPGQGPYEQYF
TGCGCCAGCAGCACCCGACCATACCCGGGACAGGGGCCATACGAGCAGTACTTC